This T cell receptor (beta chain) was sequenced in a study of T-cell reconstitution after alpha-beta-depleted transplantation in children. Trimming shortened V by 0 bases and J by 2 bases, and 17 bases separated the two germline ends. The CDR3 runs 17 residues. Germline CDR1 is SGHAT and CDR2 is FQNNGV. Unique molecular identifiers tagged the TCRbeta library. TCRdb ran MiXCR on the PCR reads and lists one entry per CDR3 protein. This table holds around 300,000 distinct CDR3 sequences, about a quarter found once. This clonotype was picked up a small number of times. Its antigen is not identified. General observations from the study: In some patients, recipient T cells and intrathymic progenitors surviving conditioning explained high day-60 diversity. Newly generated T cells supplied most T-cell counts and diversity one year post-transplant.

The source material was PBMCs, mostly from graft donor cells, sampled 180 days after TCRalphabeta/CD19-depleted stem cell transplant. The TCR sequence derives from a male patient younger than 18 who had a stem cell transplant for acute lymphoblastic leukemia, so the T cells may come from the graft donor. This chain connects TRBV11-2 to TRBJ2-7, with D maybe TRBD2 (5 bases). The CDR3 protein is CASSLEGRRYGAYEQYF. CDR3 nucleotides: TGTGCCAGCAGCTTAGAGGGCCGGAGGTATGGGGCCTACGAGCAGTACTTC. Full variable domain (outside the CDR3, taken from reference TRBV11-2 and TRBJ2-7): EAGVAQSPRYKIIEKRQSVAFWCNPISGHATLYWYQQILGQGPKLLIQFQNNGVVDDSQLPKDRFSAERLKGVDSTLKIQPAKLEDSAVYLCASSLEGRRYGAYEQYFGPGTRLTVT.